Shown below are 24 T cell receptor beta chains from a single sample sequenced in a study of T cell responses to AZD1222 COVID-19 vaccine. Clones were sequenced by immunoSEQ multiplex PCR, and TCRdb holds only the in-frame ones, with some missing. Among about 120,000 clones listed, around 87% were seen once. The input for sequencing was peripheral blood, taken on day 0 of AZD1222 vaccination. These receptors originate from an adult in good health.

The chain joins TRBV11-2 to TRBJ1-2; D may be TRBD1 (5 bases). This CDR3 has 12 residues. Per germline, CDR1 SGHAT and CDR2 FQNNGV. The V gene lost 4 bases and the J gene lost 7 bases, with 10 bases spanning the gap. The CDR3 reads CASSYLRGGYTF. For the CDR3, the DNA is TGTGCCAGCAGCTATTTGAGGGGTGGCTACACCTTC.

The chain employs TRBV5-1 and TRBJ2-1; 15 nucleotides match TRBD2. CDR1 SGHRS and CDR2 YFSETQ come from the germline V gene. The V segment lost 4 bases and the J segment 7 bases; nucleotides outside the gene matches: 6. The CDR3 has 16 amino acids. The CDR3: CASSMGTSGGWNEQFF. In DNA form, the CDR3 reads TGCGCCAGCAGCATGGGGACTAGCGGGGGGTGGAATGAGCAGTTCTTC.

The genes are TRBV19 and TRBJ2-3; D tentatively reads TRBD1 or TRBD2 (5 bases each). Deletions cut 5 bases from V and 2 bases from J, with 17 bases between. CDR3 length: 16 amino acids. Germline assignment: CDR1 LNHDA and CDR2 SQIVND (reference sequence). The CDR3 loop reads CASSVQGTVFTDTQYF. The CDR3 DNA is TGTGCCAGTAGTGTTCAAGGGACCGTTTTCACAGATACGCAGTATTTT.

The chain employs TRBV11-3 and TRBJ1-1; no reliable D call. Per the germline V gene, CDR1 is SGHNT and CDR2 is YENEEA. CDR3 length: 13 residues. The V end lost 3 bases, the J end lost 4 bases, and 9 bases lay between the germline ends. The CDR3 DNA follows: TGTGCCAGCAGCTTGTACCCGACCACTGAAGCTTTCTTT. Translation gives CASSLYPTTEAFF.

The chain combines TRBV19 with TRBJ2-7; D unclear. Germline V CDR1 and CDR2: LNHDA, SQIVND (reference sequence). Trimming removed 3 bases from V and 3 bases from J, with 12 bases in between. The length of the CDR3 is 14 residues. CDR3 loop: CASSIRVLDYEQYF. The CDR3 DNA sequence: TGTGCCAGTAGTATTAGGGTCTTAGACTACGAGCAGTACTTC. Looking up the rest from reference TRBV19 and TRBJ2-7 gives the full variable domain: DGGITQSPKYLFRKEGQNVTLSCEQNLNHDAMYWYRQDPGQGLRLIYYSQIVNDFQKGDIAEGYSVSREKKESFPLTVTSAQKNPTAFYLCASSIRVLDYEQYFGPGTRLTVT.

The chain carries TRBV19 and TRBJ1-5; a possible D gene is TRBD1 (6 bases). This CDR3 has 16 residues. Germline V gives CDR1 LNHDA, CDR2 SQIVND (reference sequence). Trimming cost V 4 bases and J 7 bases, with 20 bases left between them. The CDR3 protein is CASSTQPQGIRQPQHF. CDR3 nucleotide sequence: TGTGCCAGTAGTACACAGCCACAGGGTATCCGACAGCCCCAGCATTTT.

J is TRBJ2-7 and V is TRBV2; D is uncertain. V gave up 1 base and J gave up 4 bases, with 14 bases separating them. Germline V gene sequence: CDR1 SNHLY, CDR2 FYNNEI. This CDR3 region has 15 residues. DNA for the CDR3: TGTGCCAGCAGTGAAGGGAGCCTTCCTGAGTACGAGCAGTACTTC. The encoded protein is CASSEGSLPEYEQYF.

The chain couples TRBV5-1 to TRBJ2-7; TRBD1 is a possible D gene (6 bases). V was pared by 3 bases and J by 2 bases, with 9 bases between. Looked up from germline, CDR1 is SGHRS and CDR2 is YFSETQ. The CDR3 length is 13 residues. CDR3 amino acids: CASSSQGAYEQYF. DNA for the CDR3: TGCGCCAGCAGCTCACAGGGTGCCTACGAGCAGTACTTC.

This sequence joins TRBV3-1 (or the pseudogene TRBV3-2) and TRBJ2-1; 8 nucleotides match TRBD2. The ends lost 6 bases at V and 3 bases at J; junction bases unmatched: 10. This CDR3 is built from 16 residues. CDR1 and CDR2 (germline): LGHDT, YNNKEL (reference sequence). As DNA, the CDR3 is TGTGCCAGCAGTCTCGCGGGGGGAACAGTCTACAATGAGCAGTTCTTC. Translation gives CASSLAGGTVYNEQFF.

This chain connects TRBV15 to TRBJ2-7; D is perhaps TRBD1 (6 bases). Deletions cut 1 base from V and 5 bases from J, with 15 bases between. The V gene's germline CDR1 is LNHNV and CDR2 YYDKDF (reference sequence). This CDR3 is built from 15 residues. The DNA for the CDR3 is TGTGCCACCAGCAGAGTCCCTTCCTACAGGGACGAGCAGTACTTC. Its translation: CATSRVPSYRDEQYF.

DNA for the CDR3: TGTGCCAGCAGTTACTCGACATTGGGACAGGGGGCTGTTGGGGCCAACGTCCTGACTTTC. Translated: CASSYSTLGQGAVGANVLTF. The chain joins TRBV6-2 or TRBV6-3 to TRBJ2-6; 12 bases are shared with TRBD1. The CDR3 totals 20 residues. Germline V gene sequence: CDR1 MNHEY, CDR2 SVGEGT. The junction had 9 bases not matched to a gene; V was cut back by 0 bases and J by 3 bases.

The chain uses TRBV5-1 and TRBJ1-2, with 8 nucleotides matching TRBD1. Trimming removed 2 bases from V and 5 bases from J; junction bases left unmatched: 23. This CDR3 contains 20 residues. In germline, CDR1 is SGHRS, CDR2 YFSETQ. The CDR3 here is CASSFFREALQGVPSYGYTF. The DNA of the CDR3 is TGCGCCAGCAGCTTTTTTCGGGAAGCTTTACAGGGGGTTCCATCATATGGCTACACCTTC.

The V call is TRBV7-9, the J call TRBJ1-5; D gene unclear. V was clipped by 5 bases and J by 9 bases, with 17 bases between them. Germline-derived CDR1 and CDR2 are SEHNR and FQNEAQ (reference sequence). This CDR3 contains 14 residues. The CDR3 protein is CASSQGGGLRPQHF. CDR3 coding DNA: TGTGCCAGCAGCCAAGGAGGAGGGCTCAGGCCCCAGCATTTT.

The chain joins TRBV6-1 to TRBJ2-7; 12 nucleotides match TRBD1. The CDR3 runs 15 residues. CDR1 is MNHNS and CDR2 is SASEGT in the germline V gene. V was clipped by 3 bases and J by 4 bases; unmatched bases: 4. CDR3 sequence (DNA): TGTGCCAGCAGTGAGGGGACAGGGGGCCAATACGAGCAGTACTTC. It encodes CASSEGTGGQYEQYF.

The chain has TRBV12-3 or TRBV12-4 and TRBJ1-5; D not certain. The CDR3 sequence is 13 residues long. V shed 6 bases and J shed 4 bases, with 10 bases lying between them. This chain's CDR3 is CASSREANQPQHF. CDR3 sequence (DNA): TGTGCCAGCAGCCGGGAGGCTAATCAGCCCCAGCATTTT.

This chain uses TRBV6-6 with TRBJ2-3, with 11 bases that match TRBD2. The length of the CDR3 is 15 residues. Looked up from germline, CDR1 is MNHNY and CDR2 is SVGAGI (reference sequence). Germline trimming cut 2 bases from V and 14 bases from J; bases unmatched to any gene: 12. The CDR3 reads CASSYATSGGVHPYF. The CDR3, as DNA: TGTGCCAGCAGTTACGCCACTAGCGGGGGTGTTCACCCGTATTTT.

This rearrangement joins TRBV19 to TRBJ1-1, with 10 nucleotides matching TRBD1. The V gene end was trimmed by 7 bases and the J gene end by 1 base; junction bases not matched to a gene: 6. Germline CDR1 reads LNHDA; CDR2 reads SQIVND (reference sequence). There are 15 residues in the CDR3. CDR3: CASTPGQGPNTEAFF. The CDR3 region has the DNA TGTGCCAGTACCCCGGGACAGGGGCCGAACACTGAAGCTTTCTTT.

V and J are TRBV28 and TRBJ1-3, with D unresolved. Between the trimmed V and J ends, which lost 6 bases and 4 bases, there was a span of 7 bases. CDR1 MDHEN and CDR2 SYDVKM come from the germline V gene. This CDR3 region has 12 residues. Here the CDR3 reads CASSPPGNTIYF. The CDR3 DNA reads TGTGCCAGCAGCCCCCCGGGAAACACCATATATTTT.

This clone was seen more than once but under ten times. J is TRBJ2-1 and V is TRBV12-3 or TRBV12-4; no firm D call. This CDR3 is 10 amino acids long. With 6 bases removed from V and 9 bases from J, the gap between germline ends came to 6 bases. CDR3 sequence: CASRGPEQFF. CDR3 bases: TGTGCCAGCAGGGGTCCTGAGCAGTTCTTC.

The rearrangement uses TRBV20-1 and TRBJ2-1; D is unresolved. This CDR3 has 10 amino acids. Between the trimmed V and J ends, which lost 5 bases and 10 bases, there was a span of 9 bases. The germline V gene encodes CDR1 DFQATT and CDR2 SNEGSKA (reference sequence). CDR3 amino acids: CSAPGVEQFF. The CDR3 DNA sequence: TGCAGTGCTCCTGGGGTAGAGCAGTTCTTC.

The V call is TRBV27, the J call TRBJ1-2; 7 bases match TRBD1. The CDR3 has 18 amino acids. The ends lost 0 bases at V and 3 bases at J; junction bases unmatched: 13. The germline V gene encodes CDR1 MNHEY and CDR2 SMNVEV (reference sequence). The CDR3 coding sequence is TGTGCCAGCAGTTTATCCCCACCCTCAGGGGGACGGCACTATGGCTACACCTTC. It encodes CASSLSPPSGGRHYGYTF.

V is TRBV9 and J is TRBJ2-5; 11 positions agree with TRBD2. Trimming removed 4 bases from V and 5 bases from J; junction bases left unmatched: 7. This CDR3 has 15 residues. From germline, CDR1 is SGDLS and CDR2 YYNGEE. CDR3 residues: CASSISGGADETQYF. The CDR3 DNA follows: TGTGCCAGCAGCATTAGCGGGGGGGCCGATGAGACCCAGTACTTC.

The chain links TRBV18 to TRBJ2-7; D might be TRBD2 (5 bases). In germline, CDR1 is KGHSH, CDR2 LQKENI. CDR3 length equals 14 residues. V was cut by 3 bases and J by 2 bases, with 11 bases left in between. The CDR3 loop reads CASSPEAETYEQYF. CDR3 in DNA: TGTGCCAGCTCACCGGAGGCAGAGACCTACGAGCAGTACTTC.

The V gene is TRBV3-1 (or the pseudogene TRBV3-2), the J gene TRBJ2-7; weak D call: TRBD1 (5 bases). Germline loops: CDR1 LGHDT, CDR2 YNNKEL (reference sequence). The CDR3 runs to 15 residues. The ends were cut back, 1 base at V and 0 bases at J, with 10 bases in the middle. CDR3 nucleotide sequence: TGTGCCAGCAGCCAAGCCGGTGGGGCCTCCTACGAGCAGTACTTC. The encoded protein is CASSQAGGASYEQYF.